This T cell receptor (beta chain) was captured in a study of cytomegalovirus exposure and HLA in healthy donors. Study results and limitations: Across donors, sequencing depth was assumed by presence/absence analyses to be roughly uniform. Beyond CMV serostatus, there was no information to go on about immune exposure.

The CDR3 runs to 16 residues. V lost 2 bases to trimming and J lost 5 bases; unmatched junction nucleotides: 10. The germline V gene encodes CDR1 SGHVS and CDR2 FNYEAQ. Vbeta (60) and Jbeta (13) primers were used in the PCR. Only in-frame clones appear in the TCRdb table, and some are missing; sequencing was by immunoSEQ multiplex PCR. The table shows about 200,000 clones, with around 75% occurring only once. To note about this clone: Its antigen is unidentified.

Sequenced material: PBMCs. The source is a male donor in good health and CMV-seropositive. This chain links TRBV7-6 with TRBJ2-7, with 9 bases identical to TRBD1. CDR3 nucleotide sequence: TGTGCCAGCAGCTTAAGTTTAGGGACAGGGATGAACGAGCAGTACTTC. It yields the protein CASSLSLGTGMNEQYF. The full variable domain, rest sourced from reference TRBV7-6 and TRBJ2-7, is GAGVSQSPRYKVTKRGQDVALRCDPISGHVSLYWYRQALGQGPEFLTYFNYEAQQDKSGLPNDRFSAERPEGSISTLTIQRTEQRDSAMYRCASSLSLGTGMNEQYFGPGTRLTVT.